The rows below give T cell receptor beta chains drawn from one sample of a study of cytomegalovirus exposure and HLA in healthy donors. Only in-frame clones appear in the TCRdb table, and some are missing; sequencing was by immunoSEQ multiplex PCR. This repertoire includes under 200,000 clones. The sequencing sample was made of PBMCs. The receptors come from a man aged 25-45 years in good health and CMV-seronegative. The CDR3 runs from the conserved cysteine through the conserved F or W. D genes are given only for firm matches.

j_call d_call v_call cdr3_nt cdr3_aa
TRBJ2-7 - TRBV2 TGTGCCAGCACCGAAGGGGTTAGGGCCTACGAGCAGTACTTC CASTEGVRAYEQYF
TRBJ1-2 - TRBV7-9 TGTGCCAGCAGCTTATTAGGAGGGAACTATGGCTACACCTTC CASSLLGGNYGYTF
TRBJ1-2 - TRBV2 TGTGCCAGCTCTCGCCAGGTCGAAAGCTACACCTTC CASSRQVESYTF
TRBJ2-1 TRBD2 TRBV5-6 TGTGCCAGCAGCTTGGCCAGCGGGACTTTAAATGAGCAGTTCTTC CASSLASGTLNEQFF
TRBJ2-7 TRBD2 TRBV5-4 TGTGCCAGCAGTCTGGGGGGGGACTTCTCCTACGAGCAGTACTTC CASSLGGDFSYEQYF
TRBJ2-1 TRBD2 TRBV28 TGTGCCAGCAGTTTCCGGGGACTAGTCAATGAGCAGTTCTTC CASSFRGLVNEQFF
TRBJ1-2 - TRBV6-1 TGTGCCAGCATAGGTTACGACAGGACCTATGGCTACACCTTC CASIGYDRTYGYTF
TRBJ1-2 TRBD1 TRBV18 TGTGCCAGCTCACCCCGGGACAGCGTCTATGGCTACACCTTC CASSPRDSVYGYTF
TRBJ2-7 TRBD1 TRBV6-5 TGTGCCAGCAGCAGTAGAGGGACAGGGTCGTACGAGCAGTACTTC CASSSRGTGSYEQYF
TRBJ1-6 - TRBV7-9 TGTGCCAGCAGCCCGGAGGTTTCCAGCTCCTATAATTCACCCCTCCACTTT CASSPEVSSSYNSPLHF
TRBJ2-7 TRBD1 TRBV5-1 TGCGCCAGCAGCTTGGGGGGACAGGGGACCTACGAGCAGTACTTC CASSLGGQGTYEQYF
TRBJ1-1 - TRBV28 TGTGCCACCACGGGAAGCAACACTGAAGCTTTCTTT CATTGSNTEAFF
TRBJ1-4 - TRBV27 TGTGCCAGCAGTTTATGGGCGGGCCTTAAGGATAATGAAAAACTGTTTTTT CASSLWAGLKDNEKLFF
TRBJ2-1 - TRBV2 TGTGCCAGCAGGAGCGGAATCTACAATGAGCAGTTCTTC CASRSGIYNEQFF
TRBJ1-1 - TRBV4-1 TGCGCCAGCAGGACTCTGTTGGGGGGGGCGAAGAACACTGAAGCTTTCTTT CASRTLLGGAKNTEAFF
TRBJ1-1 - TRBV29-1 TGCAGCGCTCTTCCGTCAGCTTTCTTT CSALPSAFF
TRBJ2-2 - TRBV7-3 TGTGCCAGCAGCTTAACTAGGCCCTTGGGAGACACCGGGGAGCTGTTTTTT CASSLTRPLGDTGELFF
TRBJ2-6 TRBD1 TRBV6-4 TGTGCCAGCAGTGAGGGACAGGGGCTCGGGGCCAACGTCCTGACTTTC CASSEGQGLGANVLTF
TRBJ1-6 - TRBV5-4 TGTGCCAGCAGTACATCAGGGCGCTCCTATAATTCACCCCTCCACTTT CASSTSGRSYNSPLHF
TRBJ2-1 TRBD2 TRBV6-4 TGTGCCAGCAGTGACTCGAAGCGGGGGGACTACAATGAGCAGTTCTTC CASSDSKRGDYNEQFF
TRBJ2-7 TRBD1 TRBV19 TGTGCCAGTAGTAGGCACAGGGGGGAGTACGAGCAGTACTTC CASSRHRGEYEQYF
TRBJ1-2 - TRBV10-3 TGTGCCATCAGTGGGGGGGGACTTGCTGGCTACACCTTC CAISGGGLAGYTF
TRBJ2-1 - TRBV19 TGTGCCAGTAGTATTGGAGCGTTCAATGAGCAGTTCTTC CASSIGAFNEQFF
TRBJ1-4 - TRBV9 TGTGCCAGCAGCGTGGGAGGGGTAGGGGAAAAACTGTTTTTT CASSVGGVGEKLFF
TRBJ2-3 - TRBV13 TGTGCCAGCAGCTCGTTAGCGGAAAATGGAGATACGCAGTATTTT CASSSLAENGDTQYF
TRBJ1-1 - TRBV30 TGTGCCTGGAGTCAGGGCCTGAACACTGAAGCTTTCTTT CAWSQGLNTEAFF
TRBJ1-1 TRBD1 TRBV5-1 TGCGCCAGCAGCTTGCAGGGGGCCCCTGAAGCTTTCTTT CASSLQGAPEAFF
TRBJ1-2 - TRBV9 TGTGCCAGCAGCGTAGATCCGGGCGGGGGCGCCCACTATGGCTACACCTTC CASSVDPGGGAHYGYTF
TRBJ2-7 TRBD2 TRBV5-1 TGCGCCAGCAGCTCAACCGGGACTAGCGGGGACGAGCAGTACTTC CASSSTGTSGDEQYF
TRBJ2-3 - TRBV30 TGTGCCTGGAGTGTACAGAATACGCAGTATTTT CAWSVQNTQYF
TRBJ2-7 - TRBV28 TGTGCCAGCAGTCCGGACAGCTACGAGCAGTACTTC CASSPDSYEQYF
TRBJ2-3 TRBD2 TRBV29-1 TGCAGCGTTGACCCTACCGGGACTAGTTCTCTCACAGATACGCAGTATTTT CSVDPTGTSSLTDTQYF
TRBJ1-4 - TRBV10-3 TGTGCCATCAGTGAGTCGGGAGGGGACGGGGGACTGTTTTTT CAISESGGDGGLFF
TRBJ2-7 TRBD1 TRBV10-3 TGTGCCATCAGGGACAGGGGCCCCTACGAGCAGTACTTC CAIRDRGPYEQYF
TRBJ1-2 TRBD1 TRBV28 TGTGCCAGCGGGCCACAGGGGGTCTATGGCTACACCTTC CASGPQGVYGYTF
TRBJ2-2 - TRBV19 TGTGCCAGTACCAATCATAACACCGGGGAGCTGTTTTTT CASTNHNTGELFF
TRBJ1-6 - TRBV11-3 TGTGCCAGCAGCTTAGATTCGGGGATTAATTCACCCCTCCACTTT CASSLDSGINSPLHF
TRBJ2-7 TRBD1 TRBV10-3 TGTGCCACCGCCGTGGTAGCAGGGGGCTCCTACGAGCAGTACTTC CATAVVAGGSYEQYF
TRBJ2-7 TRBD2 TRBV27 TGTGCCAGCACCCTCTCACCGGGACTAGCGGGGGAGCAGTACTTC CASTLSPGLAGEQYF
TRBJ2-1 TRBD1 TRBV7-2 TGTGCCAGCAGCTTCCGGGACAGCGCCTCCTACAATGAGCAGTTCTTC CASSFRDSASYNEQFF
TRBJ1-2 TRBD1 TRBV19 TGTGCCAGTAGGGGACAGTCAACTCTCTATGGCTACACCTTC CASRGQSTLYGYTF
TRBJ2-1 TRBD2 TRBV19 TGTGCCAGTACCCGGGAGGGCCCCTACAATGAGCAGTTCTTC CASTREGPYNEQFF
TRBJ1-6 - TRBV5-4 TGTGCCAGCAGCGCCGCAGGGCTTAGGAATTCACCCCTCCACTTT CASSAAGLRNSPLHF
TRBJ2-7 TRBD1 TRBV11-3 TGTGCCAGCAGCTTAGCCGGACAGGGTCAGTACGAGCAGTACTTC CASSLAGQGQYEQYF
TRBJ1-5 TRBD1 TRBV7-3 TGTGCCAGCAGCCCTACAGGGGGCAATCAGCCCCAGCATTTT CASSPTGGNQPQHF
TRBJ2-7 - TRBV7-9 TGTGCCAGCAGCGATGTAAGAGGCGGCTCCTACGAGCAGTACTTC CASSDVRGGSYEQYF
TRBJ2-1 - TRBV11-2 TGTGCCAGCAGCTTCGGGAGCCCCAATGAGCAGTTCTTC CASSFGSPNEQFF
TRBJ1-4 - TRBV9 TGTGCCAGCAGCGTAGTTGGGGGCTCGGGGGAAAAACTGTTTTTT CASSVVGGSGEKLFF
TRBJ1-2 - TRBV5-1 TGCGCCAGCAGCTTGGTCTCGGCGGGGGCAGGGCGGTATGGCTACACCTTC CASSLVSAGAGRYGYTF
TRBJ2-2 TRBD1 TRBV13 TGTGCCAGCAGCTTATACGGACAGGGGGGCACCGGGGAGCTGTTTTTT CASSLYGQGGTGELFF